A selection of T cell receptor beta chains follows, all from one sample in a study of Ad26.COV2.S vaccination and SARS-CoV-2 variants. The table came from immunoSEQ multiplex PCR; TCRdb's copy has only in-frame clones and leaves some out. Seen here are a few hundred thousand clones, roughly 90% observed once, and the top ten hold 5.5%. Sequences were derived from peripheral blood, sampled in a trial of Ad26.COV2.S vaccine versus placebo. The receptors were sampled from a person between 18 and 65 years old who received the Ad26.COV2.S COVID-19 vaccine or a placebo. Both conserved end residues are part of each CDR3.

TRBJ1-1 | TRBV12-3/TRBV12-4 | CASSSENTEAFF
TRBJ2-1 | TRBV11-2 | CASSLVGTGEQFF
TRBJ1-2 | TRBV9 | CASSVGGGDYGYTF
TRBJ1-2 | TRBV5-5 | CASSLTGVDGYTF
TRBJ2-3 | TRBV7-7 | CASSLGKGGGASDTQYF
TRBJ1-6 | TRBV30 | CAWSRKLTPLHF
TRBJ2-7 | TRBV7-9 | CASSFSGGNEQYF
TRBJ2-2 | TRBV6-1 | CASSESSASTGELFF
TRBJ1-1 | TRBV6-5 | CASSYRGVGNTEAFF
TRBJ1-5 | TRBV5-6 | CASSLDRVNQPQHF